This TCR beta chain was retrieved from a study of shared clonotypes between healthy human individuals. Profiled with immunoSEQ multiplex PCR; TCRdb holds only in-frame clones, not every one. The sample lists about 520,000 clones, around four fifths seen once, with around 12% in the top ten. Germline-derived CDR1 and CDR2 are SGHAT and FQNNGV. V dropped 5 bases and J dropped 9 bases, with 11 bases sitting between them. The CDR3 spans 13 residues. Sequences were obtained from PBMCs. The rearrangement links TRBV11-2 to TRBJ1-6; possible D gene TRBD1, 6 bases. The clonotype comes from a woman aged 40 to 49 in good health. Some clones in this sample may be carry-over from other donors' samples. DNA for the CDR3: TGTGCCAGCAGCCGGGACATCAGTTCACCCCTCCACTTT. Translating gives CASSRDISSPLHF.